The 8 T cell receptor beta chains listed next were all sequenced from one sample in a study of post-analysis software for immune sequencing data. Study-wide results and limits: Comparison of patients with controls showed about 5 TRBV segments more frequent in patients, TRBV5-6, TRBV5-1 and TRBV20-1 among them.

These receptors' antigens are unknown. Unique molecular identifiers were present in the TCR beta cDNA libraries. TCRdb itself ran the PCR reads through MiXCR, one entry per CDR3 protein. This table holds 750,000 to 950,000 distinct CDR3 sequences, about 50% found once. The source material was blood. The receptors shown here come from a girl aged 5 to 17 with multiple sclerosis.

This clonotype was seen more than once but under ten times. The V call is TRBV5-6, the J call TRBJ2-1; TRBD1 might be the D (6 bases). Germline V CDR1 and CDR2: SGHDT, YYEEEE. The ends were cut back, 1 base at V and 3 bases at J, with 14 bases in the middle. The CDR3 extends over 16 amino acids. The CDR3 DNA follows: TGTGCCAGCAGCTTGCGAAAAGGGACAAACTACAATGAGCAGTTCTTC. It encodes CASSLRKGTNYNEQFF.

The DNA of the CDR3 is TGCGCCAGCAGCGCGACAAGTCTAGGGAATTCACCCCTCCACTTT. It yields the protein CASSATSLGNSPLHF. This rearrangement joins TRBV5-1 to TRBJ1-6; D unclear. Germline loops: CDR1 SGHRS, CDR2 YFSETQ. The CDR3 has 15 amino acids. V lost 4 bases, J lost 7 bases, and 15 bases lay in between.

The sample holds a few counts of this clonotype. The gene calls are TRBV29-1 and TRBJ2-7; D gene uncertain. V lost 6 bases, J lost 3 bases, and 12 bases lay in between. CDR1 and CDR2 (germline): SQVTM, ANQGSEA. The CDR3 extends over 12 amino acids. The CDR3 DNA is TGCAGCGTCATCGACAATATCTACGAGCAGTACTTC. Its protein product is CSVIDNIYEQYF.

V is TRBV10-3 and J is TRBJ2-2; 12 nucleotides match TRBD2. Germline CDR1 ENHRY, CDR2 SYGVKD. Germline trimming cut 2 bases from V and 5 bases from J; bases unmatched to any gene: 0. The CDR3 has 15 residues. CDR3 loop: CAISEGLAGTGELFF. In nucleotides, the CDR3 is TGTGCCATCAGTGAGGGACTAGCGGGAACCGGGGAGCTGTTTTTT.

This clonotype was seen a handful of times. This chain links TRBV12-3 or TRBV12-4 with TRBJ2-1; 12 nucleotides line up with TRBD2. The CDR3 sequence is 16 residues long. J gave up 3 bases and V 7 bases, and 7 bases lay outside the gene matches. The CDR3 is CASKPTSGSYYNEQFF. The CDR3 region has the DNA TGTGCCAGCAAGCCGACTAGCGGGAGCTACTACAATGAGCAGTTCTTC.

The gene calls are TRBV6-5 and TRBJ2-1; D is possibly TRBD2 (6 bases). From germline, CDR1 is MNHEY and CDR2 SVGAGI. There are 15 residues in the CDR3. Trimming took 6 bases from V and 8 from J, leaving 20 bases between them. CDR3 loop: CASSWQPTRVDEQFF. CDR3 DNA: TGTGCCAGCAGCTGGCAACCGACTAGGGTCGATGAGCAGTTCTTC.

The chain employs TRBV3-1 and TRBJ2-1; 11 bases line up with TRBD1. The CDR3 extends over 16 amino acids. Trimming took 4 bases from V and 9 from J; bases not matched to a gene: 11. Germline V gene lookup returns CDR1 LGHDT and CDR2 YNNKEL (reference sequence). The CDR3 region has the DNA TGTGCCAGCAGCCGCGAGGGACAGGGGGTCTATGTTGAGCAGTTCTTC. The encoded protein is CASSREGQGVYVEQFF.

The chain couples TRBV3-1 to TRBJ1-2; the D is unclear. CDR1 is LGHDT and CDR2 is YNNKEL in the germline V gene (reference sequence). The CDR3 is 15 residues long. V was clipped by 0 bases and J by 2 bases, with 10 bases between them. The CDR3: CASSQDGGKNYGYTF. In nucleotides, the CDR3 is TGTGCCAGCAGCCAAGATGGCGGGAAAAACTATGGCTACACCTTC. The variable domain in full, with the rest retrieved from reference TRBV3-1 and TRBJ1-2, is DTAVSQTPKYLVTQMGNDKSIKCEQNLGHDTMYWYKQDSKKFLKIMFSYNNKELIINETVPNRFSPKSPDKAHLNLHINSLELGDSAVYFCASSQDGGKNYGYTFGSGTRLTVV.